This T cell receptor beta chain was identified during a study of blood T cell repertoires in COVID-19. Study as a whole: Sites in the United States, Italy and Spain provided acute and convalescent COVID-19 samples. From T cells, B-cell-depleted T cells, or PBMCs came the material, which was cDNA or gDNA.

Trimming shortened V by 1 base and J by 0 bases, and 10 bases separated the two germline ends. CDR1 is SGHNT and CDR2 is YYREEE in the germline V gene (reference sequence). The CDR3 sequence is 15 residues long. Study processing details: Amplified reference gene primers provided the basis for estimating nucleated cell counts. TCRdb's copy holds only in-frame clones and misses some; the assay was immunoSEQ multiplex PCR. V, J and clone size are taken as reported in that table, and D and trimming were inferred from the DNA itself. The sample yields about 240,000 clones, approximately 85% seen once. The rearrangement links TRBV5-4 to TRBJ1-1, with D hard to call. This sequence was found in a man older than 75 with acute or convalescent COVID-19. Sequences were obtained from peripheral blood. The CDR3 DNA is TGTGCCAGCAGCTTGCCCCGCGGCTTGAACACTGAAGCTTTCTTT. Translated, it gives CASSLPRGLNTEAFF.